Listed below are T cell receptor beta chains from one sample, sequenced in a study of radiation and T cells in renal cell carcinoma. Sequencing used immunoSEQ multiplex PCR; TCRdb keeps in-frame clones, though not all of them. The sample includes 15,000 or so clones, 62% of them seen just once. The source was tumor tissue, collected from a patient whose treatment was nephrectomy without radiotherapy. The receptors come from a man aged 55-75 years with renal cell carcinoma. Each CDR3 is given with its conserved first and last residue.

J gene: TRBJ2-2; V gene: TRBV18; CDR3 protein: CASSPFPGQGPNTGELFF
J gene: TRBJ1-1; V gene: TRBV5-6; CDR3 protein: CASSLTHTEAFF
J gene: TRBJ2-2; V gene: TRBV27; CDR3 protein: CASKPQVGQALDTGELFF
J gene: TRBJ1-2; V gene: TRBV29-1; CDR3 protein: CSVDGGQGATGYTF
J gene: TRBJ2-2; V gene: TRBV10-3; CDR3 protein: CAISGTGNTGELFF
J gene: TRBJ2-7; V gene: TRBV5-3; CDR3 protein: CARSLRLAIHEQYF
J gene: TRBJ2-7; V gene: TRBV2; CDR3 protein: CASSRLASYEQYF
J gene: TRBJ1-5; V gene: TRBV19; CDR3 protein: CASSITGTGGYNQPQHF
J gene: TRBJ1-5; V gene: TRBV28; CDR3 protein: CASSPTRPGGNQPQHF
J gene: TRBJ2-1; V gene: TRBV6-5; CDR3 protein: CASSLGLDHSYNEQFF
J gene: TRBJ1-1; V gene: TRBV7-8; CDR3 protein: CASSNRTGGITEAFF
J gene: TRBJ1-4; V gene: TRBV7-2; CDR3 protein: CASSLYREVNEKLFF
J gene: TRBJ1-3; V gene: TRBV5-1; CDR3 protein: CASSLVTGSARNSGNTIYF
J gene: TRBJ2-7; V gene: TRBV5-6; CDR3 protein: CASSSGTSVHEQYF
J gene: TRBJ2-6; V gene: TRBV19; CDR3 protein: CASRDSGANVLTF
J gene: TRBJ2-3; V gene: TRBV28; CDR3 protein: CASSLDLAGGTDTQYF
J gene: TRBJ2-5; V gene: TRBV4-2; CDR3 protein: CASSQDREGQETQYF
J gene: TRBJ1-3; V gene: TRBV19; CDR3 protein: CASSPQGPAGNTIYF
J gene: TRBJ2-7; V gene: TRBV7-2; CDR3 protein: CASSSDSSGRAGEQYF
J gene: TRBJ2-3; V gene: TRBV2; CDR3 protein: CASSDLSVAGARTDTQYF
J gene: TRBJ2-5; V gene: TRBV18; CDR3 protein: CASSPRRQETQYF
J gene: TRBJ1-1; V gene: TRBV5-8; CDR3 protein: CASSFWAGTEAFF
J gene: TRBJ1-5; V gene: TRBV18; CDR3 protein: CASSLGAGDQPQHF
J gene: TRBJ2-7; V gene: TRBV5-6; CDR3 protein: CASSLLDRPVSYEQYF
J gene: TRBJ1-3; V gene: TRBV6-1; CDR3 protein: CASSEAPGNTIYF
J gene: TRBJ1-2; V gene: TRBV6-5; CDR3 protein: CASSYGGFGYTF
J gene: TRBJ1-2; V gene: TRBV19; CDR3 protein: CASTRVSGGDGYTF
J gene: TRBJ2-3; V gene: TRBV27; CDR3 protein: CASSLRRQGADTQYF
J gene: TRBJ2-1; V gene: TRBV5-4; CDR3 protein: CASSGPGPLNEQFF